This T cell receptor beta chain emerged from a study of metastatic and nonmetastatic thyroid tumors. Study details: The study looked at repertoires side by side in blood and in tumor or nodule tissue from malignant and benign thyroid patients. Study-wide points: Malignant tumors reportedly showed significantly higher TCR beta diversity than benign nodules in both blood and tumor.

Study processing details: CDR3 was compared across clinicopathological groups, and the resulting differences were used to build a distant-metastasis classifier for papillary thyroid cancer. TCRdb redid the clone calls on the PCR reads using MiXCR. TCRdb's processing, not the study's, gives the V and J calls here. Among 13,000 or so clones listed, 25% to 35% were seen once. Before thyroid surgery, none of the patients had received any treatment. At least ten counts were recorded for this clone. What it binds is unknown. The sequence was obtained from a female donor with papillary thyroid cancer or a benign thyroid nodule (not recorded which). Some clones in this sample may be carry-over from other donors' samples. The sequenced sample was tumor tissue.

In DNA, the CDR3 is TGTGCCAGCAGCTTAAAAAGGAACACTGAAGCTTTCTTT. Translated, it gives CASSLKRNTEAFF. This chain links TRBV11-2 with TRBJ1-1; D gene unclear. Per the germline V gene, CDR1 is SGHAT and CDR2 is FQNNGV. V lost 2 bases, J lost 1 base, and 5 bases lay in between. The CDR3 has 13 amino acids.